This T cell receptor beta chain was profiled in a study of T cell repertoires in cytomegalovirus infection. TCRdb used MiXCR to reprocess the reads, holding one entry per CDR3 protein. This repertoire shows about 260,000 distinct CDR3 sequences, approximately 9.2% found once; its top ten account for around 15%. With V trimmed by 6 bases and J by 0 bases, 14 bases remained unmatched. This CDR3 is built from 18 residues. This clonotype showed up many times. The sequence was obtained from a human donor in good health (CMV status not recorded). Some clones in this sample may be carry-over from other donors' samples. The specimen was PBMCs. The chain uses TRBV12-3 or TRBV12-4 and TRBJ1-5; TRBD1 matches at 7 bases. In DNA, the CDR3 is TGTGCCAGCAGCCGAGATTTGGGACAGACCTATAGCAATCAGCCCCAGCATTTT. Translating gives CASSRDLGQTYSNQPQHF.